The clone carrying this T cell receptor (beta chain) was observed a handful of times. A single record per CDR3 protein comes from TCRdb applying MiXCR to the RT-PCR reads. In the table there are over 150,000 distinct CDR3 sequences, about 40% of which are singletons. This sample stems from a study of patients and donors after allogeneic stem cell transplantation. The germline V gene encodes CDR1 SGDLS and CDR2 YYNGEE. The ends were cut back, 0 bases at V and 3 bases at J, with 12 bases in the middle. CDR3 length: 15 residues. The gene calls are TRBV9 and TRBJ1-1; D gene uncertain. Input material: blood, either unsorted or a sorted T cell fraction (not recorded which). This receptor was taken from a human donor who was either an allogeneic HSCT recipient or a stem cell or donor lymphocyte infusion donor (not recorded which). It is not recorded whose cells these are; they may come from a transplant donor. The CDR3 nucleotides read TGTGCCAGCAGCGTAGTGGGATCCGGGTACACTGAAGCTTTCTTT. Translating gives CASSVVGSGYTEAFF.